This TCR beta chain was found in a study of T-cell reconstitution after alpha-beta-depleted transplantation in children listed by TCRdb under 2016. In terms of the full investigation: The study quantitatively tracked T-cell immune reconstitution after TCRalphabeta/CD19-depleted allogeneic hematopoietic cell transplantation in children using TCR repertoire profiling. General findings and caveats noted by the study authors: About two months after transplant, the apparently early recovery of alphabetaT-cell counts reportedly depended on just several hundred clones that had expanded rapidly and came from non-depleted graft cells. The high TCRbeta diversity at day 60 in some patients was ascribed to recipient T cells and intrathymic progenitors that had survived conditioning. Hyperexpanded clone frequencies declined over subsequent months; after one year, T-cell counts and TCRbeta diversity were mostly attributed to newly produced T cells.

With regard to this clonotype: Its antigen specificity is not known. No qualities accompany the bases; no much larger clone lies one base away.

The sample's treatment or condition label, in plain terms: allogeneic hematopoietic cell transplantation with graft depleted of TCRalphabeta T cells and CD19 B cells. Transplant recipients were children who received TCRalphabeta/CD19-depleted allogeneic hematopoietic cell grafts. Between the V and J ends, shortened by 3 bases and 7 bases respectively, the junction contains 25 bases. The CDR3 starts with the cysteine, ends with the phenylalanine, and has 16 residues. Of all the DNA, just the CDR3 is kept, 48 bases in frame from base 1. CDR1 and CDR2, per the germline V gene (reference sequence), are DFQATT and SNEGSKA. The protocol used for the library was PCR. Sequencing was performed on an Illumina HiSeq 2500. TCR library preparation used molecular barcoding, with unique molecular identifiers applied to normalize quantification of the TCRbeta repertoire. The raw public reads went through TCRdb reprocessing: fastp at Q25, MiXCR clone calling, in-frame beta chains kept. Here each entry gathers all rows of one CDR3 protein and keeps the most common genes and DNA. The sample table shows fewer than 750,000 distinct CDR3 sequences, and 20% to 30% are seen once. 36% of the sample is taken by the ten largest.

The source material was PBMCs, sampled before TCRalphabeta/CD19-depleted stem cell transplant. The receptor was isolated from a boy under two years old with Wiskott-Aldrich syndrome, due to receive a stem cell transplant. The chain employs TRBV20-1 and TRBJ2-7; D gene: possibly TRBD2, on 9 matching bases. The nucleotide sequence is TGCAGTGCTAGTTCGGGGGATAGCGGGAGACAGGGGGAGCAGTACTTC. Its amino acids are CSASSGDSGRQGEQYF.